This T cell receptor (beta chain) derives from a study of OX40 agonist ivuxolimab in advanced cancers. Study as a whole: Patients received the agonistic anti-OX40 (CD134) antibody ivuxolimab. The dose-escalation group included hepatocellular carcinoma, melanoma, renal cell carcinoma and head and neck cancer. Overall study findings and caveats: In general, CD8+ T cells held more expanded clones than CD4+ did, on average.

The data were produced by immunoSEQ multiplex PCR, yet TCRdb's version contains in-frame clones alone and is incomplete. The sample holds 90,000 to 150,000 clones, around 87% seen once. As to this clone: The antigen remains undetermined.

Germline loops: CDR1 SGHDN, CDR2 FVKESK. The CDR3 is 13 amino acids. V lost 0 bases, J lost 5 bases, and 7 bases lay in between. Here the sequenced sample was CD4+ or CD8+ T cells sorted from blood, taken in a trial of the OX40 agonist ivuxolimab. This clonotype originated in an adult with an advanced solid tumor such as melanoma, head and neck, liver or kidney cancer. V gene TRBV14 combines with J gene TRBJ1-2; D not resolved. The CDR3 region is CASSQDIRYGYTF. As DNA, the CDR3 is TGTGCCAGCAGCCAAGATATCAGATATGGCTACACCTTC.